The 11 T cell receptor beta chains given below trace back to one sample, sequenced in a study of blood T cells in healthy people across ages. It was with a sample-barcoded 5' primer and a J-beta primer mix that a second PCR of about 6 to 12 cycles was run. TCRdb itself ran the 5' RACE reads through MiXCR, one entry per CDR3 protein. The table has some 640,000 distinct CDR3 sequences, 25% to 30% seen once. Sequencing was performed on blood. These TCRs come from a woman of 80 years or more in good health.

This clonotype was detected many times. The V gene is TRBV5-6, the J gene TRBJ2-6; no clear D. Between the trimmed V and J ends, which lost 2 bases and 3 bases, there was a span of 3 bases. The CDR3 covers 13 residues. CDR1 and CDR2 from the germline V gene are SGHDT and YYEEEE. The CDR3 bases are TGTGCCAGCAGCTTCCGTGGGGCCAACGTCCTGACTTTC. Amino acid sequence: CASSFRGANVLTF.

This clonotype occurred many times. CDR3 bases: TGCAGTGCCTCGCATCAGGGGGAGACCCAGTACTTC. As protein: CSASHQGETQYF. The V and J genes are TRBV20-1 and TRBJ2-5; maybe TRBD1 (6 bases). This CDR3 spans 12 amino acids. With 6 bases removed from V and 5 bases from J, the gap between germline ends came to 13 bases. Germline V CDR1 and CDR2: DFQATT, SNEGSKA (reference sequence).

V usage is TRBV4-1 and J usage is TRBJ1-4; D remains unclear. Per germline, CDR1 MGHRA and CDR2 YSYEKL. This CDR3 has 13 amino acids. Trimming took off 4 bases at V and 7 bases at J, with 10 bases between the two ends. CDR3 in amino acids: CASSRARTEKLFF. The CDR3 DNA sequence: TGCGCCAGCAGCCGAGCCCGGACTGAAAAACTGTTTTTT.

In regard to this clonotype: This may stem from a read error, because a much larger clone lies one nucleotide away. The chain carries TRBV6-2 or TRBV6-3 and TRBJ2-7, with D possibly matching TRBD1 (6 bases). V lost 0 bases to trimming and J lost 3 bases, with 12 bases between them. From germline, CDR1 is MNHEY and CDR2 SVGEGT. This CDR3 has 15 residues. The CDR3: CASSYSSQGSYEQYF. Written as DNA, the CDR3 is TGTGCCAGCAGTTACTCGAGCCAGGGGAGCTACGAGCAGTACTTC.

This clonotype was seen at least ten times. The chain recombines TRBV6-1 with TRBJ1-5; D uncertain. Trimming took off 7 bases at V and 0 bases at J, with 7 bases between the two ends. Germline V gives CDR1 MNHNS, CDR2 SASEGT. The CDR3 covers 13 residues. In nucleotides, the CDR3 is TGTGCCAGCACCGAGGTTAGCAATCAGCCCCAGCATTTT. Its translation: CASTEVSNQPQHF.

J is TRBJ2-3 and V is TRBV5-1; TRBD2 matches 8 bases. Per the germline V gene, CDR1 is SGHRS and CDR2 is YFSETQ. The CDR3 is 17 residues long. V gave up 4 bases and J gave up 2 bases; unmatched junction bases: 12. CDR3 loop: CASSPGLAAAPTDTQYF. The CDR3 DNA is TGCGCCAGCAGCCCCGGACTAGCCGCTGCCCCCACAGATACGCAGTATTTT.

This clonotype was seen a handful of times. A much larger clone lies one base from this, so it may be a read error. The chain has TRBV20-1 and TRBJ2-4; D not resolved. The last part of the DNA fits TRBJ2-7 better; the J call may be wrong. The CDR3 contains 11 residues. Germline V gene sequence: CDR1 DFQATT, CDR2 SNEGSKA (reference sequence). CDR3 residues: CSARPGYEQYF. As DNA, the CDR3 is TGCAGTGCTAGGCCAGGCTACGAGCAGTACTTC.

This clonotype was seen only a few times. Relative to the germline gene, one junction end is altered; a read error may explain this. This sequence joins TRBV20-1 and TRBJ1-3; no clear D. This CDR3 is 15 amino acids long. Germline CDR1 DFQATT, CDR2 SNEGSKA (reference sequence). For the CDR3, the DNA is TGCGGTGCTAGAGATTTGGGTCTCAGAGGAAACACCATATATTTT. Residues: CGARDLGLRGNTIYF.

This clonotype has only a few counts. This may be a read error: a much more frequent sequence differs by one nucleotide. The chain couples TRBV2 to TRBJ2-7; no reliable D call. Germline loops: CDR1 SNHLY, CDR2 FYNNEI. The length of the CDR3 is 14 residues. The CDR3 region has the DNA TGTGCCAGCAATCCTGGGCACGTACCCTACGAGCGGTACTTC. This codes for CASNPGHVPYERYF. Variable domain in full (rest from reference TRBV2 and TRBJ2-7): EPEVTQTPSHQVTQMGQEVILRCVPISNHLYFYWYRQILGQKVEFLVSFYNNEISEKSEIFDDQFSVERPDGSNFTLKIRSTKLEDSAMYFCASNPGHVPYERYFGPGTRLTVT.

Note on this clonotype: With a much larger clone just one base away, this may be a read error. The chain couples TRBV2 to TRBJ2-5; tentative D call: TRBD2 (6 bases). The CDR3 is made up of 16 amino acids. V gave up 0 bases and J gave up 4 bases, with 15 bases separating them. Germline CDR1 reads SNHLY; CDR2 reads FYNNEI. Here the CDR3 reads CASSEAAGLARETQYF. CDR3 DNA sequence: TGTGCCAGCAGTGAAGCGGCGGGACTCGCGCGAGAGACCCAGTACTTC.

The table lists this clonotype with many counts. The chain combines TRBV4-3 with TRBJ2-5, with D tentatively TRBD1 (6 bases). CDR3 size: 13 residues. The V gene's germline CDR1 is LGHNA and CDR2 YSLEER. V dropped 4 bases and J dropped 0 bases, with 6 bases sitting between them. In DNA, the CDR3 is TGCGCCAGCAGCCGGGGGCACCAAGAGACCCAGTACTTC. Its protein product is CASSRGHQETQYF.